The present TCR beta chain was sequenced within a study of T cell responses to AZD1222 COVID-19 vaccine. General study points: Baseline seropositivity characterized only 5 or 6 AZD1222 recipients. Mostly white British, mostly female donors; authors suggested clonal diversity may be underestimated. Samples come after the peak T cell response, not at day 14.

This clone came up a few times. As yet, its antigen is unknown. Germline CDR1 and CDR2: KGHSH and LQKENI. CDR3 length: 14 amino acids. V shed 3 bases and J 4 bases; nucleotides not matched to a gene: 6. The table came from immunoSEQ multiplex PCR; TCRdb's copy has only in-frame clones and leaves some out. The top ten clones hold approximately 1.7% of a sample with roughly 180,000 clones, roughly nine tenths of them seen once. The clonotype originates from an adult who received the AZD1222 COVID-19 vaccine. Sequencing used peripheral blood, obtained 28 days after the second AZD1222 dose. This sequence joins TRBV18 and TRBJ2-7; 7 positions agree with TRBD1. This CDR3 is CASSPRQGVYEQYF. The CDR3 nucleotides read TGTGCCAGCTCACCTCGACAGGGAGTTTACGAGCAGTACTTC.